Detailed here is one T cell receptor beta chain. Its antigen is unknown. The PCR contained 60 Vbeta and 13 Jbeta primers. The table came from immunoSEQ multiplex PCR; TCRdb's copy has only in-frame clones and leaves some out. Seen here are around 200,000 clones, roughly 84% observed once, and the top ten hold 1.5% to 2%. This specimen belongs to a study of cytomegalovirus exposure and HLA in healthy donors. Study-wide results and limits: According to an earlier analysis, most TCR beta V segments yielded productive rearrangements about 87% or about 30% of the time. An apparent linkage of common viral pathogens to several of the most significant clusters emerged in a later analysis. The majority of CMV-associated TCR beta chains were reported as apparently HLA-restricted in a later analysis.

The CDR3 has 15 residues. V was shortened by 0 bases and J by 5 bases, with 10 bases between the two germline ends. The V gene's germline CDR1 is LGHNA and CDR2 YNFKEQ. This TCR came from a man aged 45 to 65 in good health and CMV-seronegative. Specimen: PBMCs. The chain uses TRBV4-2 and TRBJ2-2, with TRBD2 as a possible D gene (5 bases). CDR3 sequence (DNA): TGTGCCAGCAGCCAAGAGTCGGGAAAAACCGGGGAGCTGTTTTTT. Its protein is CASSQESGKTGELFF.